The present TCR beta chain was sequenced within a study of cytomegalovirus exposure and HLA in healthy donors. Trimming left V 6 bases short and J 0 bases short, with 11 bases between. Germline CDR1 reads ENHRY; CDR2 reads SYGVKD. The CDR3 sequence is 14 residues long. Study findings and constraints: TCR beta V- and J-gene trimming was later associated with a missense DCLRE1C variant. The study reported that TCR beta sequences accurately predicted HLA-A and HLA-B alleles in most subjects.

With respect to this clone: Its target is unknown.

The PCR was carried out with 60 Vbeta primers and 13 Jbeta primers. Source study methods: Counted up in a later analysis, unique TCR beta chains came to 65 million to 80 million, with some 9.9 million shared. Measured with immunoSEQ multiplex PCR; TCRdb has only the in-frame clones, and not every one. The V and J calls and clone size come from that table; D and trimming were worked out from the DNA. The table has about 100,000 clones, about 70% seen once. The sequenced sample was PBMCs. This TCR derives from a man aged 45-65 years in good health and CMV-seropositive. The chain is built from TRBV10-3 and TRBJ1-1, with D possibly matching TRBD1 (6 bases). In DNA, the CDR3 is TGTGCCATCAGGGAGGGGGAGATGAACACTGAAGCTTTCTTT. Residues: CAIREGEMNTEAFF.